This T cell receptor (beta chain) originates from a study of chemoradiotherapy in HPV16-positive cancers. Study in general: Candidate HPV-specific clones and shared TCR motifs came from a couple of HPV16-positive patients.

TCRdb's table, derived via immunoSEQ multiplex PCR, lists solely in-frame clones and lacks some. Among nearly 9,000 clones listed, roughly 78% were seen once. CDR3 length equals 14 residues. Germline CDR1 SNHLY, CDR2 FYNNEI. The trim removed 11 bases at V and 2 bases at J, leaving 7 bases unmatched. In the case of this clone: What it binds is unknown.

Regarding the study as a whole: Functional assays defining HPV-specific T cells used only a couple of HPV16-positive patients. During treatment, candidate HPV-specific clones and E7-related motifs expanded in tumor.

This clonotype was obtained from a human donor with HPV-associated anogenital cancer. The chain recombines TRBV2 with TRBJ2-2, with TRBD2 matching 8 bases. This material was obtained from a patient who underwent chemoradiotherapy. The CDR3 DNA is TGTGCCTGCCGAGCGGGGGTTAACACCGGGGAGCTGTTTTTT. The encoded protein is CACRAGVNTGELFF.